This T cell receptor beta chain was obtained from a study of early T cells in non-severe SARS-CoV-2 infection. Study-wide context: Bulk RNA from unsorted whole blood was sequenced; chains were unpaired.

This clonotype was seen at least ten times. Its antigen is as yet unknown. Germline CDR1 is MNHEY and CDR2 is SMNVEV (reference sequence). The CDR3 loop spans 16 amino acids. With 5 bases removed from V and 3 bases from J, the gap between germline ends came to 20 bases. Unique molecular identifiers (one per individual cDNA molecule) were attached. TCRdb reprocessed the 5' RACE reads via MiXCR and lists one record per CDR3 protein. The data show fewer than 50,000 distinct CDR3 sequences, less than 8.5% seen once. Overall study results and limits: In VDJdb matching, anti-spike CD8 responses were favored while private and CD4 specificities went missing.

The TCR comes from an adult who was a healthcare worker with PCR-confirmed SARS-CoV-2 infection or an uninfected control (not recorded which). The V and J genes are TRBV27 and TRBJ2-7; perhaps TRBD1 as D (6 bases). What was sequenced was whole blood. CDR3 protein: CASSLGSPGQIYEQYF. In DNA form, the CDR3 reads TGTGCCAGCAGTCTAGGGTCACCGGGACAAATCTACGAGCAGTACTTC.